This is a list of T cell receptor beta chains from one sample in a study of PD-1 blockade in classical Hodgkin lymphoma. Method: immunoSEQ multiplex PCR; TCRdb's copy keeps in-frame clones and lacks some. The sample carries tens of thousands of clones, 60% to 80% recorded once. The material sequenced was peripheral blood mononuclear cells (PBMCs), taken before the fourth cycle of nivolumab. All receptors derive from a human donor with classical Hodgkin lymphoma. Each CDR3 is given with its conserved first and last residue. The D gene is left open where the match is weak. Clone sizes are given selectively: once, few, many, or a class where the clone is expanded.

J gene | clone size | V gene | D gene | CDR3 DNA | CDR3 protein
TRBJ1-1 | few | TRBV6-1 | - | TGTGCCAGCAGTGAGCAGTGGGACGGGAGCACTGAAGCTTTCTTT | CASSEQWDGSTEAFF
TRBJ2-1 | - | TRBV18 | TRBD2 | TGTGCCAGCTCACCGTGGACTAGCGGGGACTCCTACAATGAGCAGTTCTTC | CASSPWTSGDSYNEQFF
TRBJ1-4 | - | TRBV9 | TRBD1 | TGTGCCAGCAGCGCCGACAGGGGTTATGAAAAACTGTTTTTT | CASSADRGYEKLFF
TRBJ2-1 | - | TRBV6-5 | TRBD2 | TGTGCCAGCAGCCCCGGACTAGCGGGCTCTGAGCAGTTCTTC | CASSPGLAGSEQFF
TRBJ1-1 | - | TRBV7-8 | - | TGTGCCAGCAGCTTAGATAGGGGCGACACTGAAGCTTTCTTT | CASSLDRGDTEAFF
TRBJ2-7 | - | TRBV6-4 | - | TGTGCCAGCAGTGACTACACGGCCAGCTCCTACGAGCAGTACTTC | CASSDYTASSYEQYF
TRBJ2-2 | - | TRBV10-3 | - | TGTGCCATCAATGAGGGGCTCCTCACCGGGGAGCTGTTTTTT | CAINEGLLTGELFF
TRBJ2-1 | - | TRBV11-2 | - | TGTGCCAGCAGCTCGACAGTTTTTATAGGTGGCAATGAGCAGTTCTTC | CASSSTVFIGGNEQFF
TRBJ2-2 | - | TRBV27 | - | TGTGCCAGCACCCCGGGTCCAGGGATTAACACCGGGGAGCTGTTTTTT | CASTPGPGINTGELFF
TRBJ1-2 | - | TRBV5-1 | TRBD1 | TGCGCCAGCAGCCGCGAGGGGGCGGGTGGTGGCTACACCTTC | CASSREGAGGGYTF
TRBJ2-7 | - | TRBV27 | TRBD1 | TGTGCCAGCAGTTCCCTCAATCCGGGACAGGGCTTCTACGAGCAGTACTTC | CASSSLNPGQGFYEQYF
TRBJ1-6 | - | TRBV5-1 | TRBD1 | TGCGCCAGCAGCAATGACAGGGGGCTTTCACCCCTCCACTTT | CASSNDRGLSPLHF
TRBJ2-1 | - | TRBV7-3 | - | TGTGCCAGCAGCCTGGGACTCTACAATGAGCAGTTCTTC | CASSLGLYNEQFF
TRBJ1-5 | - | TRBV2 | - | TGTGCCAGCACCGGCGGGGGCAATCAGCCCCAGCATTTT | CASTGGGNQPQHF
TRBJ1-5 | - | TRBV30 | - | TGTGCCTGGACCCGGGGAAATCAGCCCCAGCATTTT | CAWTRGNQPQHF
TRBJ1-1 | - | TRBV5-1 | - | TGCGCCAGCACTCCACAGGGAAACACTGAAGCTTTCTTT | CASTPQGNTEAFF
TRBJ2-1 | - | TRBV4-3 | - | TGCGCCAGCAGCCCAGGACCTTTTATATACAATGAGCAGTTCTTC | CASSPGPFIYNEQFF
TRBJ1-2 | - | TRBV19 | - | TGTGCCAGTAGTACGGACCTCTATGGCTACACCTTC | CASSTDLYGYTF
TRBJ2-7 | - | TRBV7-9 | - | TGTGCCAGCAGCCGCGATCCCGGGGAGGTAGTCCCCTCCTACGAGCAGTACTTC | CASSRDPGEVVPSYEQYF
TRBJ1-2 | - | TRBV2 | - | TGTGCCAGCAGTGAAAGGCCGGCCTATGGCTACACCTTC | CASSERPAYGYTF
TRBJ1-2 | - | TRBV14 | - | TGTGCCAGCAGCCCAGTTGGACGTGGTCGGGGGTATGGCTACACCTTC | CASSPVGRGRGYGYTF
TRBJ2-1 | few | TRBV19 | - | TGTGCCAGTAGTATACGTCTGGGCAGGGGTTACAATGAGCAGTTCTTC | CASSIRLGRGYNEQFF
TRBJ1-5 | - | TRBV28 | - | TGTGCCAGCAGTGCGGGCCGGAATAGCAATCAGCCCCAGCATTTT | CASSAGRNSNQPQHF
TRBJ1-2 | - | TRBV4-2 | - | TGTGCCAGCAGCCAAGCCCAGGGGTCACAACCTTATGGCTACACCTTC | CASSQAQGSQPYGYTF
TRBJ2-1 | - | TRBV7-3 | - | TGTGCCAGCAGCTTAATGGGCGGGGACAATGAGCAGTTCTTC | CASSLMGGDNEQFF
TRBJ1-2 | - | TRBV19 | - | TGTGCCAGTAGCGAGGGGAACTATGGCTACACCTTC | CASSEGNYGYTF
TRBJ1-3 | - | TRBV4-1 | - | TGCGCCAGCAGCCAAGATATTTGGCCCAGCTCTGGAAACACCATATATTTT | CASSQDIWPSSGNTIYF
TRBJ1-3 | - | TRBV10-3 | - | TGTGCCATCAGTGAGTCGATCCCAAACACCATATATTTT | CAISESIPNTIYF
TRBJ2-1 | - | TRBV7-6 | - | TGTGCCACACAGAGGGGGGGTTCCTCCTACAATGAGCAGTTCTTC | CATQRGGSSYNEQFF
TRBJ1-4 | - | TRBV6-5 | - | TGTGCCAGCAGGCTAACAGGGAGTGAAAAACTGTTTTTT | CASRLTGSEKLFF
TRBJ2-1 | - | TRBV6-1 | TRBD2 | TGTGCCAGCAGTGAATATAGCGGGGGGGAGTACAATGAGCAGTTCTTC | CASSEYSGGEYNEQFF